The 8 T cell receptor beta chains below come from one sample, sequenced in a study of tumor-infiltrating lymphocytes in oesophageal squamous cell carcinoma. TCRdb recomputed calls from the PCR reads with MiXCR, one row per CDR3 protein. The repertoire holds 15,000 to 20,000 distinct CDR3 sequences, with approximately 46% as singletons. The specimen was normal esophageal tissue next to the tumor. The receptors here all came from a female donor with esophageal squamous cell carcinoma.

The chain is built from TRBV7-2 and TRBJ2-3, with TRBD1 identical over 7 bases. From germline, CDR1 is SGHTA and CDR2 FQGNSA. The CDR3 spans 15 residues. With 1 base clipped from V and 5 bases from J, the junction kept 6 bases outside the gene matches. CDR3: CASSLVGRGLDTQYF. The CDR3 DNA sequence: TGTGCCAGCAGCTTAGTGGGTAGGGGGCTAGATACGCAGTATTTT.

This clonotype was seen once. Since no conserved phenylalanine or tryptophan closes the CDR3, a read error is the likely cause. No DNA is shown, since the ends of the CDR3 on it are uncertain; the CDR3 is the one TCRdb lists. J is TRBJ2-1 and V is TRBV5-4; the table gives TRBD1 as D, unverified against the DNA. Germline CDR1 is SGHNT and CDR2 is YYREEE (reference sequence). Both ends counted, the CDR3 spans 18 residues. CDR3 in amino acids: CASSLDVRGVNYGYTFGS.

CDR3: CASSPPAEPYGYTF. Written as DNA, the CDR3 is TGTGCCAGCTCACCACCGGCAGAGCCTTATGGCTACACCTTC. V is TRBV18 and J is TRBJ2-1; D is ambiguous. The DNA matches TRBJ1-2 better at its end, which makes the J call doubtful. Germline V gene lookup returns CDR1 KGHSH and CDR2 LQKENI. CDR3 length: 14 residues.

This clonotype was observed many times. J is TRBJ1-3 and V is TRBV7-2; D uncertain. Germline values: CDR1 SGHTA, CDR2 FQGNSA. Trimming cost V 5 bases and J 4 bases, with 12 bases left between them. The CDR3 is 14 residues long. CDR3 in amino acids: CASSTPRPGNTIYF. CDR3 DNA sequence: TGTGCCAGCAGCACCCCGAGACCAGGAAACACCATATATTTT.

The rearrangement joins TRBV6-1 to TRBJ1-1; D is ambiguous. The V end lost 5 bases, the J end lost 1 base, and 11 bases lay between the germline ends. Per germline, CDR1 MNHNS and CDR2 SASEGT. The CDR3 has 14 amino acids. The CDR3 region is CASSLMGTNTEAFF. In nucleotides, the CDR3 is TGTGCCAGCAGTCTAATGGGAACGAACACTGAAGCTTTCTTT.

At least ten counts were recorded for this clonotype. This chain uses TRBV6-1 with TRBJ2-1, with TRBD2 matching over 7 bases. J was trimmed by 1 base and V by 2 bases; bases with no gene match: 5. The CDR3 extends over 16 amino acids. Germline CDR1 reads MNHNS; CDR2 reads SASEGT. The CDR3 DNA is TGTGCCAGCAGTGAATATGGCGGGAGTTCCTACAATGAGCAGTTCTTC. It encodes CASSEYGGSSYNEQFF.

V is TRBV27 and J is TRBJ1-2; 10 bases line up with TRBD1. The germline V gene has CDR1 MNHEY and CDR2 SMNVEV (reference sequence). This CDR3 is 14 amino acids long. The J segment lost 7 bases and the V segment lost 4 bases, leaving 6 bases of the junction unmatched. The CDR3 is CASSSGTGAGGYTF. CDR3 nucleotides: TGTGCCAGCAGTTCCGGGACAGGGGCGGGTGGCTACACCTTC.

A note on this clonotype: A clone one base away is much larger, so this may be a read error. The V gene is TRBV19, the J gene TRBJ2-1; TRBD1 aligns across 7 bases. The J call could be wrong; TRBJ2-7 is a better fit for the DNA end. The germline CDR1 and CDR2 sequences are LNHDA and SQIVND (reference sequence). The CDR3 covers 14 residues. DNA for the CDR3: TGTGCCAGTCATACAGGGGAAACCTACAATGAGCAGTACTTC. Its translation: CASHTGETYNEQYF.